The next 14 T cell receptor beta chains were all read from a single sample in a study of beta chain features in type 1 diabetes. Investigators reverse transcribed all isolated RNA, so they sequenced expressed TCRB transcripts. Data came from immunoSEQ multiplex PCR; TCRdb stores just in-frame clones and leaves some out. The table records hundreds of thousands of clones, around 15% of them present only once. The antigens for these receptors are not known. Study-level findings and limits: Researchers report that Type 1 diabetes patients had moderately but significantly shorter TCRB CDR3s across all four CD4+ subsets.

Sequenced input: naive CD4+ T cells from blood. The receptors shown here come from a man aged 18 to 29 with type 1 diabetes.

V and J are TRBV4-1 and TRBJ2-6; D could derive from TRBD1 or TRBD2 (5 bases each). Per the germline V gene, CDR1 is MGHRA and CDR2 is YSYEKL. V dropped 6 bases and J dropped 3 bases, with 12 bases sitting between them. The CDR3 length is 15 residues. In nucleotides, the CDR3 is TGCGCCAGCAGTCGAGGGGAAGGTGGGGCCAACGTCCTGACTTTC. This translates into CASSRGEGGANVLTF.

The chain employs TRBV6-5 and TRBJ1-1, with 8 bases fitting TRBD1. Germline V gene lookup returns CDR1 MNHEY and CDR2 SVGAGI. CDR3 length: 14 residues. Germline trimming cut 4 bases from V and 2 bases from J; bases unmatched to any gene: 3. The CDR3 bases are TGTGCCAGCAGTTGGGACAGGAAAAACACTGAAGCTTTCTTT. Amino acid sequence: CASSWDRKNTEAFF.

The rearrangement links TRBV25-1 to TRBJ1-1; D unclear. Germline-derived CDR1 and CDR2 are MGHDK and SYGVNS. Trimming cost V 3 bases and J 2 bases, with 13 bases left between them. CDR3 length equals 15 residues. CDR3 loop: CASSDSASPNTEAFF. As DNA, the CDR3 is TGTGCCAGCAGTGATTCGGCCAGTCCTAACACTGAAGCTTTCTTT.

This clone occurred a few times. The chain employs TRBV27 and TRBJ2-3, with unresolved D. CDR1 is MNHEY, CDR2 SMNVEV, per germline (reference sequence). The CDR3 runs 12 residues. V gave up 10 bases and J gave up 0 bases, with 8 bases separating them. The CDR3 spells CAISASTDTQYF. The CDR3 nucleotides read TGTGCCATAAGCGCAAGCACAGATACGCAGTATTTT.

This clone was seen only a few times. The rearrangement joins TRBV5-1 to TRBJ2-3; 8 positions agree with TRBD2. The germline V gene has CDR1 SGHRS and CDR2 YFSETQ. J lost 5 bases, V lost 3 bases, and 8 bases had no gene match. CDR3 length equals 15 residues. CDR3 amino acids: CASSWTSSPQDTQYF. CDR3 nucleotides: TGCGCCAGCAGCTGGACTAGCAGTCCACAAGATACGCAGTATTTT.

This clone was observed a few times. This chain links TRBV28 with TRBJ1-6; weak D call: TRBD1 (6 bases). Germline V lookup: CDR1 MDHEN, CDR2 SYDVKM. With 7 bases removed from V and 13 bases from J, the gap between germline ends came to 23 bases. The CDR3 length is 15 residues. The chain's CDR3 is CASTSPRVRGLPLHF. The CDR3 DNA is TGTGCCAGCACTTCACCCCGGGTTCGGGGGCTTCCCCTCCACTTT.

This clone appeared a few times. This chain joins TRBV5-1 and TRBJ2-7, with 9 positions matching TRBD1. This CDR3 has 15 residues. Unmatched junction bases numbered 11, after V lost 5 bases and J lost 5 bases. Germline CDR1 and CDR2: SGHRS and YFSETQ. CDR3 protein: CASSLQGAGGDEQYF. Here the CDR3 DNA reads TGCGCCAGCAGTTTACAGGGGGCTGGTGGTGACGAGCAGTACTTC.

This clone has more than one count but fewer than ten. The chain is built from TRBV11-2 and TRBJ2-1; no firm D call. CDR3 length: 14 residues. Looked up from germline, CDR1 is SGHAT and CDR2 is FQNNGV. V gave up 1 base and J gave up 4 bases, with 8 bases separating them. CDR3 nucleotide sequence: TGTGCCAGCAGCTTAGCGAGCAGATACAATGAGCAGTTCTTC. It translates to CASSLASRYNEQFF. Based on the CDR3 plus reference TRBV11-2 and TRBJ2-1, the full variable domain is EAGVAQSPRYKIIEKRQSVAFWCNPISGHATLYWYQQILGQGPKLLIQFQNNGVVDDSQLPKDRFSAERLKGVDSTLKIQPAKLEDSAVYLCASSLASRYNEQFFGPGTRLTVL.

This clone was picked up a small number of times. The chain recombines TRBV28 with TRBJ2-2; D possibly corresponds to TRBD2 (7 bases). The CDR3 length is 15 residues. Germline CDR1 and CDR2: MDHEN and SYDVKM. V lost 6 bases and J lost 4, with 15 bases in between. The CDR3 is CASRRGAGFTGELFF. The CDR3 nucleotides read TGTGCCAGCAGACGGGGGGCCGGTTTCACCGGGGAGCTGTTTTTT.

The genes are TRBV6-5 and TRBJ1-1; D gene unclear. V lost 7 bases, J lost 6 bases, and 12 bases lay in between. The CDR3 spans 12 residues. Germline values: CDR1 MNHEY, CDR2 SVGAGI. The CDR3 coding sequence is TGTGCCAGCACCACCCGGAGCGCTGAAGCTTTCTTT. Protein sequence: CASTTRSAEAFF.

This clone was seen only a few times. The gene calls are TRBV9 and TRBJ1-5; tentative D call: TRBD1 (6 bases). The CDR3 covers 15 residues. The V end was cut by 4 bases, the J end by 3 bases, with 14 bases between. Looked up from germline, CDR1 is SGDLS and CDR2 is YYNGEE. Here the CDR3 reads CASSLTRGPNQPQHF. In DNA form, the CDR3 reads TGTGCCAGCAGCCTTACACGGGGGCCCAATCAGCCCCAGCATTTT.

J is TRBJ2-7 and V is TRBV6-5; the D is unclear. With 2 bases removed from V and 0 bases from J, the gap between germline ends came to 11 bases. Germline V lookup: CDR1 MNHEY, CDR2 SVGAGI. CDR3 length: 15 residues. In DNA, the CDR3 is TGTGCCAGCAGTTACGGTCACCAAGCCTCCTACGAGCAGTACTTC. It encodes CASSYGHQASYEQYF.

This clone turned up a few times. The CDR3 DNA is TGTGCCAGCAGACGAGGGGGGGCCACAGCGGATACGCAGTATTTT. Residues: CASRRGGATADTQYF. V usage is TRBV9 and J usage is TRBJ2-3; D might be TRBD2 (7 bases). Trimming removed 5 bases at V and 6 bases at J, with 19 bases between. The V gene's germline CDR1 is SGDLS and CDR2 YYNGEE. CDR3 length: 15 amino acids.

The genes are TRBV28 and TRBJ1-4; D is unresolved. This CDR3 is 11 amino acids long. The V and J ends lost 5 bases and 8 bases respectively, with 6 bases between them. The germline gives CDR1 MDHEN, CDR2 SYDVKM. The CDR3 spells CASSAEEKLFF. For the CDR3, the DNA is TGTGCCAGCAGTGCTGAGGAAAAACTGTTTTTT.